This T cell receptor beta chain appears in the sequencing data of a study of blood T cell repertoires in COVID-19. Trimming pared 6 bases from V and 4 bases from J, leaving 12 bases between. The CDR3 covers 14 residues. The V gene's germline CDR1 is MDHEN and CDR2 SYDVKM. Some clones are missing from TCRdb's copy, which holds only in-frame ones; the method was immunoSEQ multiplex PCR. The sample contains roughly 160,000 clones, just under 85% of which appear only once. The gene calls are TRBV28 and TRBJ1-4; no definite D call. Material: peripheral blood. The sequence came from a woman of 80 years or more with COVID-19, enrolled during active disease. CDR3: CASREGGYNEKLFF. The CDR3, as DNA: TGTGCCAGCAGGGAGGGTGGCTATAATGAAAAACTGTTTTTT.